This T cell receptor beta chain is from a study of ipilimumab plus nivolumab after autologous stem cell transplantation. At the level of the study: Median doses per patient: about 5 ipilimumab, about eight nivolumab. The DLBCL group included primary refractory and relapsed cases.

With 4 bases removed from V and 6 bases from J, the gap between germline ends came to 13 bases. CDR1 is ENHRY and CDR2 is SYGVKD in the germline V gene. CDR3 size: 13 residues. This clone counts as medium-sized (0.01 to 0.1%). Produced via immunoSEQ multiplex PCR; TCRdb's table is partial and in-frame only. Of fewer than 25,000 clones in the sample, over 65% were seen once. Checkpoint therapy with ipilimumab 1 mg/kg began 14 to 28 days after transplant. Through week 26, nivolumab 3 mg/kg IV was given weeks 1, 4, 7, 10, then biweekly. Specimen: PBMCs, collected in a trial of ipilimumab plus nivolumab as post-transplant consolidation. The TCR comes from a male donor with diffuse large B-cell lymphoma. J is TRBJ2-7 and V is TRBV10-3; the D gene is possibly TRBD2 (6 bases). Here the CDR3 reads CAISVGGPSEQYF. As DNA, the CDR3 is TGTGCCATCAGTGTGGGGGGTCCCAGCGAGCAGTACTTC.